The 16 T cell receptor beta chains given below trace back to one sample, sequenced in a study of regulatory T cells in long-lasting Graves disease. Library construction for TCR beta used iRepertoire HTBI primers and Arm-PCR of CDR3 regions. TCRdb recomputed calls from the multiplex PCR reads with MiXCR, one row per CDR3 protein. The sample lists about 430,000 distinct CDR3 sequences; around 20% were seen once. Regarding time point: persistent/refractory GD, antithyroid drugs over 5 years with positive TRAb. After RNA was extracted from PBMCs, the TCR library was made from it. This sample comprised peripheral blood mononuclear cells (PBMCs), obtained when the disease was refractory, from a patient treated with antithyroid drugs. The receptor source for this set is a female donor with Graves disease.

The chain employs TRBV11-2 and TRBJ2-7, with 10 bases that match TRBD2. The CDR3 totals 17 residues. The germline CDR1 and CDR2 sequences are SGHAT and FQNNGV. V was pared by 5 bases and J by 5 bases, with 15 bases of the junction left unmatched. CDR3 region: CASSQDPYLAGEDEQYF. The DNA for the CDR3 is TGTGCCAGCAGCCAAGATCCCTACCTAGCGGGAGAAGACGAGCAGTACTTC.

There are many counts of this clonotype. The rearrangement uses TRBV20-1 and TRBJ2-7; D is perhaps TRBD1 (5 bases). This CDR3 is 16 amino acids long. Trimming left V 1 base short and J 3 bases short, with 19 bases between. The germline V gene has CDR1 DFQATT and CDR2 SNEGSKA (reference sequence). The CDR3: CSARAAQGLVLYEQYF. The CDR3, as DNA: TGCAGTGCTAGAGCTGCCCAGGGTTTAGTTCTCTACGAGCAGTACTTC.

V is TRBV7-6 and J is TRBJ2-5, with 11 bases identical to TRBD1. This CDR3 region has 17 residues. Losses at the gene ends were 3 bases for V and 4 bases for J; bases not matched to a gene: 10. Germline V CDR1 and CDR2: SGHVS, FNYEAQ. CDR3: CASSLGSGTGGRETQYF. The DNA of the CDR3 is TGTGCCAGCAGCTTGGGATCCGGGACAGGGGGTCGAGAGACCCAGTACTTC.

This clonotype was seen ten or more times. V gene TRBV6-2 or TRBV6-3 combines with J gene TRBJ1-1; D is undetermined. Trimming shortened V by 2 bases and J by 1 base, and 8 bases separated the two germline ends. The CDR3 runs to 14 residues. From germline, CDR1 is MNHEY and CDR2 SVGEGT. The CDR3 region is CASSYTSENTEAFF. CDR3 bases: TGTGCCAGCAGTTACACATCAGAGAACACTGAAGCTTTCTTT.

This clonotype appeared many times. The V gene is TRBV11-2, the J gene TRBJ2-7; tentative D call: TRBD1 (6 bases). The CDR3 is 15 residues long. CDR1 is SGHAT, CDR2 FQNNGV, per germline. The V end lost 5 bases, the J end lost 5 bases, and 19 bases lay between the germline ends. The CDR3 region has the DNA TGTGCCAGCAGCCCAAGGAAACAGGGAGTCCACGAGCAGTACTTC. This encodes CASSPRKQGVHEQYF.

This chain links TRBV5-1 with TRBJ2-7; 10 positions agree with TRBD2. The CDR3 has 15 residues. V lost 4 bases and J lost 0; bases outside the gene matches: 4. CDR1 and CDR2 (germline): SGHRS, YFSETQ. CDR3 DNA sequence: TGCGCCAGCAGCACACTAGCGGGGACCTCCTACGAGCAGTACTTC. Translation: CASSTLAGTSYEQYF. Full variable domain (missing parts from reference TRBV5-1 and TRBJ2-7): KAGVTQTPRYLIKTRGQQVTLSCSPISGHRSVSWYQQTPGQGLQFLFEYFSETQRNKGNFPGRFSGRQFSNSRSEMNVSTLELGDSALYLCASSTLAGTSYEQYFGPGTRLTVT.

With respect to this clonotype: A much more abundant neighbour one base away suggests this may be a read error. This chain uses TRBV7-9 with TRBJ2-5; 8 nucleotides align to TRBD1. V lost 4 bases, J lost 4 bases, and 2 bases stayed unmatched. CDR3 size: 13 residues. The germline V gene has CDR1 SEHNR and CDR2 FQNEAQ (reference sequence). The CDR3 DNA reads TGTGCCAGCAGCTGGGACAGGCCAGAGACCCAGTACTTC. Translating it yields CASSWDRPETQYF.

This clonotype was found once. This may arise from a read error, as a much more abundant clone is one base away. V and J are TRBV2 and TRBJ2-7; D unclear. The J call could be wrong; TRBJ2-1 is a better fit for the DNA end. The CDR3 contains 12 residues. Germline V gene lookup returns CDR1 SNHLY and CDR2 FYNNEI. CDR3 protein: CASSEDVYEQFF. As DNA, the CDR3 is TGTGCCAGCAGTGAGGACGTCTACGAGCAGTTCTTC.

Many counts were recorded for this clonotype. The rearrangement links TRBV6-9 to TRBJ2-7; 8 positions match TRBD1. Germline V gene lookup returns CDR1 MNHGY and CDR2 SVAAGI. V shed 3 bases and J 1 base; nucleotides not matched to a gene: 5. The CDR3 loop spans 15 amino acids. CDR3 bases: TGTGCCAGCAGTTACACAGGGGGAGTTTCCTACGAGCAGTACTTC. As protein: CASSYTGGVSYEQYF.

The chain joins TRBV3-1 to TRBJ2-6, with a weak D call TRBD1 (5 bases). The germline V and J ends were trimmed by 4 bases and 4 bases, with 11 bases remaining between them. Germline V lookup: CDR1 LGHDT, CDR2 YNNKEL (reference sequence). The CDR3 sequence is 15 residues long. For the CDR3, the DNA is TGTGCCAGCAGCCCCAGGGCCTCCGGGGCCAACGTCCTGACTTTC. Translation: CASSPRASGANVLTF.

This rearrangement joins TRBV7-9 to TRBJ1-6, with D uncertain. V lost 5 bases to trimming and J lost 8 bases, with 19 bases between them. The CDR3 loop spans 16 amino acids. CDR1 is SEHNR, CDR2 FQNEAQ, per germline (reference sequence). CDR3 sequence (DNA): TGTGCCAGCAGCAAGCCGAGGGTGGGAAAGGATTCACCCCTCCACTTT. It translates to CASSKPRVGKDSPLHF.

V usage is TRBV24-1 and J usage is TRBJ2-3; TRBD2 aligns across 8 bases. The CDR3 length is 17 residues. The J segment lost 1 base and the V segment lost 4 bases, leaving 9 bases of the junction unmatched. Germline V gene data show CDR1 as KGHDR and CDR2 as SFDVKD. CDR3: CATSEPPTREGTDTQYF. In DNA form, the CDR3 reads TGTGCCACCAGTGAACCCCCAACGCGGGAGGGCACAGATACGCAGTATTTT.

This clonotype occurred a few times. The V call is TRBV7-3, the J call TRBJ2-7, with D maybe TRBD2 (5 bases). V shed 1 base and J shed 4 bases, with 11 bases lying between them. The germline V gene encodes CDR1 SGHTA and CDR2 FQGTGA. There are 14 residues in the CDR3. Here the CDR3 reads CASSLNPSSYEQYF. CDR3 DNA sequence: TGTGCCAGCAGCTTAAACCCTAGCAGTTACGAGCAGTACTTC.

Many counts were recorded for this clonotype. The rearrangement uses TRBV30 and TRBJ2-6; D remains ambiguous. CDR3 length: 15 amino acids. The V end was cut by 5 bases, the J end by 2 bases, with 13 bases between. Germline CDR1 and CDR2: GTSNPN and SVGIG (reference sequence). CDR3 amino acids: CAWDLRATGANVLTF. In DNA, the CDR3 is TGTGCCTGGGACCTACGAGCTACTGGGGCCAACGTCCTGACTTTC.

This clonotype was counted at least ten times. J is TRBJ1-4 and V is TRBV27; maybe TRBD1 (6 bases). Trimming removed 0 bases from V and 8 bases from J, with 19 bases in between. The CDR3 runs 17 residues. Germline CDR1 MNHEY, CDR2 SMNVEV (reference sequence). The CDR3 reads CASSLSPRGGGLEKLFF. Written as DNA, the CDR3 is TGTGCCAGCAGTTTATCTCCCCGCGGGGGCGGGCTGGAAAAACTGTTTTTT.

This clonotype came up many times. The gene calls are TRBV11-3 and TRBJ2-2, with D uncertain. Germline V gene sequence: CDR1 SGHNT, CDR2 YENEEA. The CDR3 covers 14 residues. Trimming removed 4 bases from V and 5 bases from J, with 11 bases in between. CDR3 region: CASSSTELTGELFF. DNA for the CDR3: TGTGCCAGCAGCTCGACGGAGCTTACCGGGGAGCTGTTTTTT.